This T cell receptor (beta chain) comes out of a study of graft-versus-host responses after intestinal transplantation. The method was immunoSEQ multiplex PCR; TCRdb's version includes in-frame clones alone and lacks a portion of them. The sample lists roughly 75,000 clones; roughly 89% were seen once. With respect to this clone: Its specificity is not known.

Specimen: unstimulated CD4+ T cells sorted from spleen or lymph node cells, collected before intestinal transplant. The TCR comes from a human donor who received an intestinal transplant.

This CDR3 is CASSRRQGATEAFF. The CDR3 DNA follows: TGCGCCAGCAGCCGGAGACAGGGGGCTACTGAAGCTTTCTTT. The rearrangement uses TRBV5-1 and TRBJ1-1; the match to TRBD1 covers 10 bases. Trimming at V came to 4 bases and at J to 5 bases, leaving 5 bases not matched to a gene. The germline CDR1 and CDR2 sequences are SGHRS and YFSETQ. CDR3 length equals 14 residues. Variable domain in full (rest from reference TRBV5-1 and TRBJ1-1): KAGVTQTPRYLIKTRGQQVTLSCSPISGHRSVSWYQQTPGQGLQFLFEYFSETQRNKGNFPGRFSGRQFSNSRSEMNVSTLELGDSALYLCASSRRQGATEAFFGQGTRLTVV.